The 14 T cell receptor beta chains reported below all come from one sample, sequenced in a study of blood T cell repertoires in COVID-19. Profiling relied on immunoSEQ multiplex PCR, and the TCRdb table lists in-frame clones only, not all of them. The sample includes about 73,000 clones, roughly 88% of them seen just once. Sequencing used peripheral blood. The receptors come from an elderly man with active or convalescent COVID-19.

V is TRBV28 and J is TRBJ1-2, with TRBD1 matching 9 bases. V lost 5 bases and J lost 6; bases outside the gene matches: 13. Germline-derived CDR1 and CDR2 are MDHEN and SYDVKM. CDR3 length: 16 amino acids. The CDR3 loop reads CASSDGDRAFTNGYTF. DNA of the CDR3: TGTGCCAGCAGTGATGGGGACAGGGCGTTTACTAATGGCTACACCTTC.

This clone was detected a few times. This chain joins TRBV27 and TRBJ2-3; 9 bases are shared with TRBD2. V gave up 6 bases and J gave up 7 bases; unmatched junction bases: 5. Germline loops: CDR1 MNHEY, CDR2 SMNVEV (reference sequence). This CDR3 spans 13 amino acids. CDR3 amino acids: CASRRGGSYTQYF. CDR3 sequence (DNA): TGTGCCAGCAGGCGGGGGGGGAGTTATACGCAGTATTTT.

The chain combines TRBV27 with TRBJ2-2, with a tentative D call TRBD2 (5 bases). The CDR3 has 12 amino acids. V shed 6 bases and J shed 8 bases, with 10 bases lying between them. Looked up from germline, CDR1 is MNHEY and CDR2 is SMNVEV (reference sequence). The CDR3 nucleotides are TGTGCCAGCAGGACTAACGTGGGGGAGCTGTTTTTT. Residues: CASRTNVGELFF.

The V gene is TRBV6-2 or TRBV6-3, the J gene TRBJ2-1, with D hard to call. The CDR3 runs 16 residues. Trimming left V 6 bases short and J 4 bases short, with 19 bases between. Per the germline V gene, CDR1 is MNHEY and CDR2 is SVGEGT. The CDR3 spells CASSPFAVPIYNEQFF. The CDR3 DNA reads TGTGCCAGCAGCCCCTTTGCGGTCCCGATATACAATGAGCAGTTCTTC.

V gene TRBV18 combines with J gene TRBJ1-4; 7 bases align to TRBD1. With 5 bases clipped from V and 5 bases from J, the junction kept 8 bases outside the gene matches. The CDR3 runs to 15 residues. Germline V CDR1 and CDR2: KGHSH, LQKENI. CDR3 coding DNA: TGTGCCAGCTCAAGTTGGACAGGAGACAATGAAAAACTGTTTTTT. This encodes CASSSWTGDNEKLFF.

The chain carries TRBV7-2 and TRBJ2-3; 8 bases match TRBD1. J gave up 10 bases and V 0 bases, and 3 bases lay outside the gene matches. Per the germline V gene, CDR1 is SGHTA and CDR2 is FQGNSA. The CDR3 length is 13 residues. The CDR3 region is CASSLAGTGAQYF. CDR3 nucleotide sequence: TGTGCCAGCAGCTTAGCCGGGACAGGAGCGCAGTATTTT.

This rearrangement joins TRBV7-2 to TRBJ1-5; no firm D call. The CDR3 length is 16 residues. The germline CDR1 and CDR2 sequences are SGHTA and FQGNSA. Between the trimmed V and J ends, which lost 2 bases and 1 base, there was a span of 12 bases. The CDR3 DNA reads TGTGCCAGCAGCTTAAGTGGAGGGAACAGCAATCAGCCCCAGCATTTT. Its protein is CASSLSGGNSNQPQHF. The variable domain in full, completed from reference TRBV7-2 and TRBJ1-5, reads GAGVSQSPSNKVTEKGKDVELRCDPISGHTALYWYRQSLGQGLEFLIYFQGNSAPDKSGLPSDRFSAERTGGSVSTLTIQRTQQEDSAVYLCASSLSGGNSNQPQHFGDGTRLSIL.

The genes are TRBV4-1 and TRBJ2-2, with 12 bases lining up with TRBD1. Germline V lookup: CDR1 MGHRA, CDR2 YSYEKL. There are 18 residues in the CDR3. The V gene end was trimmed by 2 bases and the J gene end by 2 bases; junction bases not matched to a gene: 6. The CDR3 sequence: CASSQTGTGGRNTGELFF. CDR3 DNA sequence: TGCGCCAGCAGCCAAACCGGGACAGGGGGCCGAAACACCGGGGAGCTGTTTTTT.

The chain combines TRBV20-1 with TRBJ2-7; a possible D gene is TRBD2 (5 bases). The germline CDR1 and CDR2 sequences are DFQATT and SNEGSKA (reference sequence). The V end lost 3 bases, the J end lost 5 bases, and 8 bases lay between the germline ends. This CDR3 has 11 amino acids. The CDR3 reads CSASRRDEQYF. Here the CDR3 DNA reads TGCAGTGCTAGCAGGCGGGACGAGCAGTACTTC.

The chain recombines TRBV30 with TRBJ1-2; 8 nucleotides agree with TRBD1. After removal of 4 bases from V and 4 bases from J, the junction contained 5 bases not matched to a gene. Germline V gene data show CDR1 as GTSNPN and CDR2 as SVGIG (reference sequence). This CDR3 contains 13 residues. In nucleotides, the CDR3 is TGTGCCTGGACCGGGACAGGACCCTATGGCTACACCTTC. Residues: CAWTGTGPYGYTF.

J is TRBJ2-2 and V is TRBV5-1; 9 nucleotides align to TRBD2. V gave up 2 bases and J gave up 4 bases; unmatched junction bases: 3. The germline V gene encodes CDR1 SGHRS and CDR2 YFSETQ. This CDR3 is built from 15 residues. This chain's CDR3 is CASSFLAGSTGELFF. Here the CDR3 DNA reads TGCGCCAGCAGCTTCCTAGCGGGGTCCACCGGGGAGCTGTTTTTT. The variable domain in full, with the rest retrieved from reference TRBV5-1 and TRBJ2-2, is KAGVTQTPRYLIKTRGQQVTLSCSPISGHRSVSWYQQTPGQGLQFLFEYFSETQRNKGNFPGRFSGRQFSNSRSEMNVSTLELGDSALYLCASSFLAGSTGELFFGEGSRLTVL.

The chain recombines TRBV18 with TRBJ1-1; TRBD1 is a possible D gene (6 bases). Trimming pared 6 bases from V and 1 base from J, leaving 15 bases between. Germline lookup yields CDR1 KGHSH and CDR2 LQKENI. The CDR3 length is 15 residues. The CDR3 protein is CASSPGGGENTEAFF. In nucleotides, the CDR3 is TGTGCCAGCTCCCCGGGGGGGGGCGAGAACACTGAAGCTTTCTTT.

The J gene is TRBJ2-5, the V gene TRBV7-2, with TRBD1 matching over 7 bases. Trimming cost V 5 bases and J 9 bases; bases outside gene matches: 12. This CDR3 is built from 14 residues. Looked up from germline, CDR1 is SGHTA and CDR2 is FQGNSA. The DNA of the CDR3 is TGTGCCAGCAGCCAGGGACAGCCGTTGGTGGCCCAGTACTTC. Protein sequence: CASSQGQPLVAQYF.

The chain uses TRBV3-1 (or the pseudogene TRBV3-2) and TRBJ1-2, with D maybe TRBD1 (5 bases). Trimming took 6 bases from V and 7 from J, leaving 15 bases between them. The CDR3 totals 13 residues. Germline assignment: CDR1 LGHDT and CDR2 YNNKEL (reference sequence). The CDR3 spells CASRDTGGGGYTF. DNA for the CDR3: TGTGCCAGCAGAGACACAGGTGGTGGTGGCTACACCTTC.